This paragraph covers one T cell receptor beta chain sequence. The antigen it binds to is not known. Per-base qualities were not stored, and no clone one base away is much larger. This record comes from a study of blood T cell repertoires in COVID-19 (dated by TCRdb to the early 2020s). About the full investigation: Collaborator samples came from the United States, Italy and Spain and covered acute and convalescent phases of COVID-19. The material from the prospective study consisted of cDNA or gDNA derived from T cells, B-cell-depleted T cells, or PBMCs. Subjects who had been exposed to COVID-19, were actively infected with it, or had recovered from it provided the deeply sampled blood TCRbeta repertoires that made up the dataset. A freely available public database, intended as a resource for researchers studying the immune response to SARS-CoV-2, is where the repertoires were released. The samples were drawn from two sources: the first 160 participants of the ongoing ImmuneRACE study, and 1,200 or so subjects contributed by 6 global collaborators. Sample metadata almost always included a de-identified subject ID, COVID-19 status, age in years and sex. Where available, HLA class I and class II types were obtained from metadata supplied by the sample provider rather than from assay-based typing.

CDR1 SGHKS and CDR2 YYEKEE were looked up in the germline V gene (reference sequence). Including cysteine and phenylalanine, the CDR3 has 17 amino acids. The retained sequence is limited to the CDR3, 51 bases, with the frame set at the first base. V lost 0 bases and J lost 5 bases, and the count of bases not matched to a germline gene is 8. Results the study describes overall, beyond this receptor: How much clinical and demographic metadata was included differed by source and by participant, and the metadata was provided uncurated.

TCRbeta CDR3 regions were amplified from genomic DNA by means of the immunoSEQ Assay, a bias-controlled multiplex PCR. The paper's data handling went like this. Within the assay, amplification of reference gene primers was used to estimate how many nucleated cells each sample contained. To quantify the absolute abundance of each unique TCRbeta CDR3 rearrangement, sequence reads were collapsed and filtered. For each sample, productive Simpson clonality was calculated as the square root of Simpson's diversity index over productive rearrangements. TCRdb carries this immuneACCESS record with in-frame sequences only. Its versions omit some clonotypes, under half of them owing to an unresolved V gene in the studies checked, with the rest unexplained. V and J calls and clone size are copied from that table; D and trimming were computed from the DNA. In this sample the table shows 200,000 to 250,000 clones, more than 85% of which occur a single time. Of the sample, 3% falls within the top ten clones.

Whole blood was collected in K2EDTA tubes by collaborating institutions according to the institutions' own protocols. Collaborator samples were shipped for TCRbeta analysis as frozen whole blood, isolated PBMCs, or DNA extracted from either sample type. The chain employs TRBV5-5 and TRBJ2-1; the central 10 bases match TRBD2. The TCR was taken from a man in his sixties with acute or convalescent COVID-19. Input material: peripheral blood. The bases are TGTGCCAGCAGCTTGGTGGCTATTAGCGGGGGGAACAATGAGCAGTTCTTC. This is translated as CASSLVAISGGNNEQFF.